This T cell receptor beta chain was profiled in a study of T cell clones after liver transplantation. Only in-frame clones appear in the TCRdb table, and some are missing; sequencing was by immunoSEQ multiplex PCR. The data hold around 110,000 clones, with about nine tenths observed a single time. Germline-derived CDR1 and CDR2 are MDHEN and SYDVKM. V dropped 2 bases and J dropped 1 base, with 17 bases sitting between them. This CDR3 region has 18 residues. The clonotype was recovered from a human patient who received a liver transplant. Some T cells may be transferred from the graft donor. Sequenced here: CD4+ T cells from blood, sampled 12 months after liver transplant. This chain uses TRBV28 with TRBJ2-2, with D perhaps matching TRBD1 or TRBD2 (5 bases each). CDR3 bases: TGTGCCAGCAGTTTAAACAAGTGGGGGAACCTGAACACCGGGGAGCTGTTTTTT. The encoded protein is CASSLNKWGNLNTGELFF.